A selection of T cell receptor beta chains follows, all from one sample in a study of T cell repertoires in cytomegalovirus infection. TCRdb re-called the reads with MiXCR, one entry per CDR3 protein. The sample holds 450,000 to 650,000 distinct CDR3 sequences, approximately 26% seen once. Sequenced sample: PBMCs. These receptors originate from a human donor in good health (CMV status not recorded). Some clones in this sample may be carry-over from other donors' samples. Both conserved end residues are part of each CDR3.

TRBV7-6 CASSLEVGNTIYF
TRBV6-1 CASSEAGKTTEAFF
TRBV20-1 CSASRTSGTYEQYF
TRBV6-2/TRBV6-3 CASSPLTYYGYTF
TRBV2 CASSGGLAGVQETQYF
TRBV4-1 CASSQLQGWGYTF
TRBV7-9 CASSLGLGQGNYGYTF
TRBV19 CASSIDLRGLNGYTF
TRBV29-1 CSVVAGGPNEQYF
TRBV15 CATSRGVQGAGYGYTF
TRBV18 CASSPTGGRYNEQFF
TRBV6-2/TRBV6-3 CASSYRLGLAAYEQYF
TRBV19 CASSKRTGSQETQYF
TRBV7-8 CASSLGLLAGVIDEQFF
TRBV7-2 CASSFRGVGDTQYF
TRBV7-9 CASSSDLGQPQHF
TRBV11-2 CASSSGQVYEQYF
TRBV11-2 CASSLLRGAGRLTGELFF
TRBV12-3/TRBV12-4 CASSFLGTGANEQFF
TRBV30 CAWSVNRGNLGYTF
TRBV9 CASSVAPGGSYNEQFF
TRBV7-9 CASSQQDRSLYGYTF
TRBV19 CASRKQGVNTEAFF
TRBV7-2 CASSLHAGPTDTQYF
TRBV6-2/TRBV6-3 CASSYDADPVDEQFF
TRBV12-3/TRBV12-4 CASRSTVTETQYF
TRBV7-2 CASRSDGTRYGYTF
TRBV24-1 CATSVGSPTGELFF
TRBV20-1 CSARDLDRGSYEQYF
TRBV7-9 CASSLGWAGDYGYTF
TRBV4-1 CASSVERASYNEQFF
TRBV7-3 CASSPTGQSTDTQYF
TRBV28 CASSLLLRGPNEQFF
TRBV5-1 CASSLGGSLTGYGYTF
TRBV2 CASRSPGLVVGTQYF
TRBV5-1 CASSYTSGLGTDTQYF
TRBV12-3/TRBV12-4 CASRRGLAGGEAEQFF
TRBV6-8 CASSLGTSLTKQYF
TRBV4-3 CASSQWASEQETQYF
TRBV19 CASSIGAGRGDQPQHF
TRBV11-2 CASSLVLPAGGDTQYF
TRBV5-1 CASSAKTGSGELFF
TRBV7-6 CASSPLAGGPQETQYF
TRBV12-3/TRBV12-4 CASSQTSREQFF
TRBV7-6 CASSSSQGVEGKLFF
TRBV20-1 CSATSLLGSGNTIYF
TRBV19 CATAQAGRQNIQYF